One T cell receptor beta chain is described in this entry. Which antigen it targets is not known. It has no much larger one-base neighbor in the sample; base qualities were not kept. This entry belongs to a study of blood T cell repertoires in COVID-19 (dated by TCRdb to 2019 to 2021). At the level of the whole study: Collaborator samples came from the United States, Italy and Spain and covered acute and convalescent phases of COVID-19. A de-identified subject ID, COVID-19 status, age in years and sex were almost always included in the sample metadata. A freely available public database, intended as a resource for researchers studying the immune response to SARS-CoV-2, is where the repertoires were released. Samples were obtained from the ongoing ImmuneRACE study (first 160 participants) and from 1,254 subjects provided by 6 global collaborators. Where available, HLA class I and class II types were obtained from metadata supplied by the sample provider rather than from assay-based typing. Deeply sampled blood TCRbeta repertoires from subjects exposed to, actively infected with, or recovered from COVID-19 were included in the dataset. The material from the prospective study consisted of cDNA or gDNA derived from T cells, B-cell-depleted T cells, or PBMCs. Paper-wide results and their limitations: Clinical and demographic metadata were provided uncurated, with the amount varying by source and participant.

In the prospective study, participants were about 18 to 95 years old, resided in about two dozen geographic areas of the United States, and were enrolled through a virtual design. In the prospective study, cohorts were assigned on the basis of participant-reported clinical history obtained from a screening survey and a study questionnaire. ImmuneRACE Cohort 3 recovered participants were defined by two consecutive negative NP/OP PCR tests, healthcare professional clearance, or symptom resolution. In the prospective study, whole blood, serum and a nasopharyngeal or oropharyngeal swab were collected from each participant by mobile phlebotomists. Over a roughly 2-month period, participants in the prospective study had the option of providing additional blood draws and questionnaires. Blood samples from the prospective study were shipped frozen or at room temperature prior to DNA extraction. Inclusive of the bounding cysteine and phenylalanine, the CDR3 is 15 residues long. The read is trimmed to its CDR3 DNA, 45 bases read in frame from base 1. CDR1 SGHTA and CDR2 FQGNSA are derived from the germline V gene. At the junction V is shortened by 2 bases and J by 8 bases, with 18 bases in between.

TCRbeta CDR3 regions were amplified from genomic DNA by means of the immunoSEQ Assay, a bias-controlled multiplex PCR. The authors' analysis ran thus. The number of nucleated cells in each sample was estimated by amplification of reference gene primers within the assay. To quantify the absolute abundance of each unique TCRbeta CDR3 rearrangement, sequence reads were collapsed and filtered. For each sample, productive Simpson clonality was calculated as the square root of Simpson's diversity index across productive rearrangements. Drawn from immuneACCESS, this table holds only the in-frame rearrangements with V and J called that TCRdb kept. Clones are partly lost; checked studies trace under half to an unresolved V gene and leave the rest unexplained. That table gives V, J and clone size, and the DNA gave D and trimming. The sample has around 250,000 clones on record, about 82% of them singletons. The top ten hold roughly 1.9% of the sample.

Sequenced: PBMCs or T cells enriched from blood (not recorded which). The sequence is built from TRBV7-2 and TRBJ1-2, with a tentative D gene TRBD1 over 5 matching bases. The TCR sequence derives from a woman in her forties or fifties who had recovered from COVID-19. CDR3 sequence: CASSLTVTGPEGYTF. The DNA is as follows: TGTGCCAGCAGCTTAACGGTTACAGGTCCGGAAGGCTACACCTTC. Outside the CDR3, residues come from the reference TRBV7-2 and TRBJ1-2 proteins, so the full variable domain is: GAGVSQSPSNKVTEKGKDVELRCDPISGHTALYWYRQSLGQGLEFLIYFQGNSAPDKSGLPSDRFSAERTGGSVSTLTIQRTQQEDSAVYLCASSLTVTGPEGYTFGSGTRLTVV.